The text below deals with one T cell receptor beta chain. Its specificity is unknown. Germline V lookup: CDR1 SGHVS, CDR2 FNYEAQ. The CDR3 sequence is 16 residues long. The V end lost 1 base, the J end lost 2 bases, and 13 bases lay between the germline ends. These data come from a study of T cells after posttransplantation cyclophosphamide. Overall study results and limits: Recipient CMV seropositivity and CMV reactivation strongly tracked TRB clonality. Skin or GI-infiltrating T cells shared few TRB sequences with blood.

Busulfan-fludarabine conditioning, marrow transplant, and cyclophosphamide on days +3 and +4 were administered. Generated by immunoSEQ multiplex PCR, the TCRdb table keeps only in-frame clones and is missing some. This table holds 5,400 or so clones, 70% to 85% found once. Sequencing used CD4+ T cells sorted from blood, obtained about 350 days after allogeneic stem cell transplant with posttransplant cyclophosphamide. The TCR was taken from a male patient aged 50 to 60 who received an allogeneic stem cell transplant from a related donor and was CMV-positive. Some T cells may be transferred from the graft donor. The chain links TRBV7-6 to TRBJ2-3, with D possibly matching TRBD2 (7 bases). As DNA, the CDR3 is TGTGCCAGCAGCTTAGGGGGGGGCGGGACCACAGATACGCAGTATTTT. Residues: CASSLGGGGTTDTQYF.